This T cell receptor beta chain is from a study of shared clonotypes between healthy human individuals. Study-wide points: Relative to their counterparts shared across all four donors, non-shared clonotypes exhibited diminished generation probabilities.

Libraries were prepared by immunoSEQ multiplex PCR; TCRdb keeps only in-frame clonotypes and omits some of them. The repertoire holds 2 million to 2.5 million clones, about 95% seen once, with more than 0.1% in the top ten. Germline lookup yields CDR1 MNHNY and CDR2 SVGAGI (reference sequence). The junction had 4 bases not matched to a gene; V was cut back by 11 bases and J by 1 base. The CDR3 has 14 residues. Concerning this clone: What it recognizes is unknown.

Input material: naive CD4+ T cells sorted from blood. The subset: CD45RA+ positively selected. This sequence was found in a man younger than 35 in good health. J is TRBJ1-4 and V is TRBV6-6; 10 bases agree with TRBD1. CDR3 residues: CAAGQGVTNEKLFF. For the CDR3, the DNA is TGTGCCGCAGGACAGGGGGTAACTAATGAAAAACTGTTTTTT.